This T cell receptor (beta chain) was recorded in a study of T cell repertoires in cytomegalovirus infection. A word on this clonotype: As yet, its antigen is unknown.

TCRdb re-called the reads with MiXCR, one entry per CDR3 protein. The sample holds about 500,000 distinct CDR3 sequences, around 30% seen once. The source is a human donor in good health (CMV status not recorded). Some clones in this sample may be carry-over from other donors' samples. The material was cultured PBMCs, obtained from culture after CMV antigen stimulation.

The CDR3 region is CASSLAVEAFF. In nucleotides, the CDR3 is TGTGCCAGCAGCTTAGCGGTTGAAGCTTTCTTT. This rearrangement joins TRBV7-9 to TRBJ1-1; no clear D gene. With 0 bases removed from V and 7 bases from J, the gap between germline ends came to 3 bases. The V gene's germline CDR1 is SEHNR and CDR2 FQNEAQ (reference sequence). The CDR3 length is 11 residues.